This is a list of T cell receptor beta chains from one sample in a study of neoadjuvant anti-PD-1 for oral cavity cancer. This table comes from immunoSEQ multiplex PCR, and its TCRdb copy is limited to in-frame clones, with some not included. Among 7,600 or so clones listed, roughly two thirds were seen once. Sequences were derived from PBMCs, sampled after nivolumab (anti-PD-1) treatment. The origin of the receptors is a person between 40 and 79 years old with oral cavity squamous cell carcinoma. Each CDR3 is given with its conserved first and last residue. The order of the fields is J gene, V gene, CDR3 protein.

>TRBJ1-5|TRBV21-1
CASSSPGTDYSNQPQHF
>TRBJ1-6|TRBV6-1
CASSEGVGDSPLHF
>TRBJ2-3|TRBV4-3
CASSPLASGGAEDTQYF
>TRBJ1-1|TRBV18
CASSPWGQGAWNTEAFF
>TRBJ1-4|TRBV18
CASSPTRDVANEKLFF
>TRBJ2-3|TRBV6-6
CASSSSRQGGPDTQYF
>TRBJ2-5|TRBV7-8
CASSLASGFQETQYF
>TRBJ2-2|TRBV30
CAWSSGTGELFF
>TRBJ2-4|TRBV2
CASSSQATVASIQYF
>TRBJ2-7|TRBV5-1
CASSLEYEQYF
>TRBJ2-1|TRBV6-5
CASRRGSYNEQFF
>TRBJ1-1|TRBV5-6
CASSSMRANTEAFF
>TRBJ1-1|TRBV18
CASSPGQGNTEAFF
>TRBJ2-3|TRBV19
CASHRTSGGATDTQYF
>TRBJ2-3|TRBV4-3
CASSQEDPQDTQYF
>TRBJ1-6|TRBV27
CASSLFTPTLNSPLHF
>TRBJ1-5|TRBV2
CASSEGRNQPQHF
>TRBJ2-7|TRBV5-1
CASSSWTGGHEQYF
>TRBJ2-5|TRBV6-5
CATETGDSLETQYF
>TRBJ1-1|TRBV6-5
CASSYGPNTEAFF
>TRBJ1-2|TRBV10-2
CASSEWAEGYGYTF
>TRBJ2-2|TRBV5-1
CASSLAGVNTGELFF
>TRBJ2-7|TRBV6-1
CASSEHLDGLSQQYF
>TRBJ1-1|TRBV6-5
CASSYEGVQMSTEAFF
>TRBJ1-5|TRBV15
CATSRGDRVGQPQHF
>TRBJ2-1|TRBV9
CASSPSPRLAGNEQFF
>TRBJ2-1|TRBV19
CASTSGYNEQFF
>TRBJ1-6|TRBV28
CASSSQRQGYNSPLHF
>TRBJ1-4|TRBV2
CASSKEALTNEKLFF
>TRBJ1-2|TRBV5-4
CASSFRANYGYTF
>TRBJ2-7|TRBV4-1
CASSRQGQGPYEQYF
>TRBJ1-2|TRBV27
CASSDRTARGNGYTF